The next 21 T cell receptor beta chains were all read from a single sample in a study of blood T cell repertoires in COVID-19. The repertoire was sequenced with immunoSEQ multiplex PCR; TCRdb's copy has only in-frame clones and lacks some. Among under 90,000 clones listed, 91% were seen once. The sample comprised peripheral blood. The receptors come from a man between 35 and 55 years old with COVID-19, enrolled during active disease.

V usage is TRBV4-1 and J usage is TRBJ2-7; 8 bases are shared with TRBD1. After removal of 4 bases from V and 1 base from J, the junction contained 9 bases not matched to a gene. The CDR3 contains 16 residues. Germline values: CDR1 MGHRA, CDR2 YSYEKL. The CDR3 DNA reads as TGCGCCAGCAGCCGGGGTTCGGGACAGGTATCCTACGAGCAGTACTTC. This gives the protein CASSRGSGQVSYEQYF.

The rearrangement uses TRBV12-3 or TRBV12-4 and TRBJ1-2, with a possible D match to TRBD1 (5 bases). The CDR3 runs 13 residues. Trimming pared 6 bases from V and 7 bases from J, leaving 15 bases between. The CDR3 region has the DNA TGTGCCAGCAGCCCGGGGGGAGGGGTTGGCTACACCTTC. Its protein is CASSPGGGVGYTF.

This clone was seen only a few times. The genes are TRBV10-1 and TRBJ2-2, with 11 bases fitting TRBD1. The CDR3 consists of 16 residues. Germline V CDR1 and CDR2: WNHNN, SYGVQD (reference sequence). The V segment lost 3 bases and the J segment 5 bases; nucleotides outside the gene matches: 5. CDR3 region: CASSDTGTGGTGELFF. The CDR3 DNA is TGCGCCAGCAGTGACACCGGGACAGGGGGTACCGGGGAGCTGTTTTTT.

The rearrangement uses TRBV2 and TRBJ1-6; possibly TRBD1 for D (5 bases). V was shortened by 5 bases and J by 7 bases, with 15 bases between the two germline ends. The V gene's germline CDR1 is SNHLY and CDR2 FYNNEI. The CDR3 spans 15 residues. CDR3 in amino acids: CASSPSGTGNSPLHF. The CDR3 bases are TGTGCCAGCAGTCCTTCCGGGACTGGAAATTCACCCCTCCACTTT. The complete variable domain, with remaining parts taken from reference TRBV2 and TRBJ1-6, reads EPEVTQTPSHQVTQMGQEVILRCVPISNHLYFYWYRQILGQKVEFLVSFYNNEISEKSEIFDDQFSVERPDGSNFTLKIRSTKLEDSAMYFCASSPSGTGNSPLHFGNGTRLTVT.

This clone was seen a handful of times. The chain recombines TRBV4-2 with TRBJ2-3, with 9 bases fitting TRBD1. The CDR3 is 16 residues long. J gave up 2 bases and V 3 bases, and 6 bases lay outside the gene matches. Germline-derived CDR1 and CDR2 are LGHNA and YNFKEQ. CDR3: CASSQAWTGDTDTQYF. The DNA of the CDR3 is TGTGCCAGCAGCCAGGCTTGGACAGGGGACACAGATACGCAGTATTTT.

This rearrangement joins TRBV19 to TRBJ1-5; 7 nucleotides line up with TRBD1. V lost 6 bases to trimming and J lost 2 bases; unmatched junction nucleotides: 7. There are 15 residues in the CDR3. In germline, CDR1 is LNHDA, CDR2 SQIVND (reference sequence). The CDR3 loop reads CASRNTGVGNQPQHF. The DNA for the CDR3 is TGTGCCAGTAGGAATACAGGGGTGGGCAATCAGCCCCAGCATTTT.

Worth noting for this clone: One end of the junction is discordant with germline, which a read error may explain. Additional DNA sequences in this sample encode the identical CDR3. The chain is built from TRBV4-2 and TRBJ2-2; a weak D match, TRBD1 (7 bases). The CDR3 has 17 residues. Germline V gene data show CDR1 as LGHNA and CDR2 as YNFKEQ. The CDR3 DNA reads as TGTGCCAGCAGCCAGGGCGGGACAGAACCGAACACCGGAGAGCTGTTTTTT. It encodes CASSQGGTEPNTGELFF.

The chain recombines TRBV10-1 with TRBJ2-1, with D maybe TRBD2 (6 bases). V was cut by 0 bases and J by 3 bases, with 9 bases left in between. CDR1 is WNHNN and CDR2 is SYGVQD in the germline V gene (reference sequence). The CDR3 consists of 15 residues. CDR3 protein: CASSESPGVYNEQFF. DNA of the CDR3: TGCGCCAGCAGTGAGTCGCCGGGAGTCTACAATGAGCAGTTCTTC.

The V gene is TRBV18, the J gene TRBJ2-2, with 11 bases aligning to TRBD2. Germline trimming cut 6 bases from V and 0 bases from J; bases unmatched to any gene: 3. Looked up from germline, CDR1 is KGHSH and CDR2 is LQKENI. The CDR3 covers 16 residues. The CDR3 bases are TGTGCCAGCTCGGAGACTAGCGGGGCGAACACCGGGGAGCTGTTTTTT. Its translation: CASSETSGANTGELFF.

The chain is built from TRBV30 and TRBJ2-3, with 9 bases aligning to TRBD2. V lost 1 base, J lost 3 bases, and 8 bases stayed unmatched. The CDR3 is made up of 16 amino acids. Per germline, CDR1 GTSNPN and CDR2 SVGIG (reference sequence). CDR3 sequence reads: CAWSGGAGGRTDTQYF. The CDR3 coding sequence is TGTGCCTGGAGTGGAGGAGCGGGGGGTCGTACAGATACGCAGTATTTT.

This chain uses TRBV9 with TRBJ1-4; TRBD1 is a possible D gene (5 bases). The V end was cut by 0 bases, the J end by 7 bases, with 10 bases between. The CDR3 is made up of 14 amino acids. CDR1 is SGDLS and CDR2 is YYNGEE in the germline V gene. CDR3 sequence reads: CASSVAGNSEKLFF. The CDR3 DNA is TGTGCCAGCAGCGTAGCAGGGAATAGTGAAAAACTGTTTTTT.

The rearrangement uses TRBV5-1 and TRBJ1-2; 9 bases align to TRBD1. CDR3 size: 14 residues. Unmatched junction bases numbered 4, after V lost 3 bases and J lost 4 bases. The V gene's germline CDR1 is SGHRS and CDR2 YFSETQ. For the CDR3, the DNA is TGCGCCAGCAGCTCGGGACAGGGAGGCTATGGCTACACCTTC. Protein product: CASSSGQGGYGYTF.

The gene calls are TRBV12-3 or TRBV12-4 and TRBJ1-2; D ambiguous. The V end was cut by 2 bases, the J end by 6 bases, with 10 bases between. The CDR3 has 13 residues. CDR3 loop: CASSLKVPNGYTF. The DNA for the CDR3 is TGTGCCAGCAGTTTAAAAGTCCCTAATGGCTACACCTTC.

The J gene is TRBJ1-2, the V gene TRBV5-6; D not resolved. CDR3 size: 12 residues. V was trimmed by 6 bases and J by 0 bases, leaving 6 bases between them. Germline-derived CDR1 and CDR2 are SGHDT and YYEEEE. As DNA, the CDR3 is TGTGCCAGCACACAGTCTAACTATGGCTACACCTTC. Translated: CASTQSNYGYTF.

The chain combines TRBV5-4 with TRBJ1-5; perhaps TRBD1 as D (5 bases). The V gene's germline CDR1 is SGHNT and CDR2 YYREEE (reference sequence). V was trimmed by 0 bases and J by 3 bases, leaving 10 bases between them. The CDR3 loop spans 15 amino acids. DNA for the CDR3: TGTGCCAGCAGCTTGGGGGGCTTGGACAATCAGCCCCAGCATTTT. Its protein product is CASSLGGLDNQPQHF.

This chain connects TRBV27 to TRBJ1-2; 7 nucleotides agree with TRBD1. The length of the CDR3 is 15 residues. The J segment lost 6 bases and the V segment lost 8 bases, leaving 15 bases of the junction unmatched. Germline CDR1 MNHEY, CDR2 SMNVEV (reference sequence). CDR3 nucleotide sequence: TGTGCCAGCTCCCATCTTACAGGGGAAAAGGATGGCTACACCTTC. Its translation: CASSHLTGEKDGYTF.

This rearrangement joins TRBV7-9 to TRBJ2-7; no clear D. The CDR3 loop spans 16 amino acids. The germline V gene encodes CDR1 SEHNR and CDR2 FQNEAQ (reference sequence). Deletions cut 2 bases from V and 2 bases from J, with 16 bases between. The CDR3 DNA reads TGTGCCAGCAGCTTATCAGGCAGAGAAATAGCCTACGAGCAGTACTTC. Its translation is CASSLSGREIAYEQYF.

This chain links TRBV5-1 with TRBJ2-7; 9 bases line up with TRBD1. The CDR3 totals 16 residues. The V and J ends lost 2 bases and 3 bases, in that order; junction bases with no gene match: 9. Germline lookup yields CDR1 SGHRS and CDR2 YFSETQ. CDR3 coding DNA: TGCGCCAGCAGCTTCTTACTCCCGGGACAGGGCTACGAGCAGTACTTC. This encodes CASSFLLPGQGYEQYF.

DNA for the CDR3: TGTGCCAGCAGTCCAGAAGCACTATCCACCGGGGAGCTGTTTTTT. This gives the protein CASSPEALSTGELFF. The chain employs TRBV2 and TRBJ2-2; D unclear. The CDR3 has 15 amino acids. Germline V CDR1 and CDR2: SNHLY, FYNNEI. V gave up 5 bases and J gave up 4 bases, with 14 bases separating them.

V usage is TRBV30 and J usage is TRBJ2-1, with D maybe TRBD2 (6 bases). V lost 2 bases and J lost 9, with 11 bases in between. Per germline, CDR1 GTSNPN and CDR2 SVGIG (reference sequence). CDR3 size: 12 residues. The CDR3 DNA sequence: TGTGCCTGGAGTCAAACCGGGGGTGAGCAGTTCTTC. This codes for CAWSQTGGEQFF.

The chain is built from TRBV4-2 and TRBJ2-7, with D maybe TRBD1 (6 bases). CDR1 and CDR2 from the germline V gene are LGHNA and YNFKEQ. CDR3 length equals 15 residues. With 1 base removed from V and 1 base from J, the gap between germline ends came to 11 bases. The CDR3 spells CASSQAGTSSYEQYF. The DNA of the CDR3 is TGTGCCAGCAGCCAAGCCGGGACATCGTCCTACGAGCAGTACTTC.